The clone carrying this T cell receptor (beta chain) showed up many times. As yet, its antigen is unknown. Extracted from the samples, RNA was reverse transcribed into cDNA to serve as the sequencing template. Generated by immunoSEQ multiplex PCR, the TCRdb table keeps only in-frame clones and is missing some. The sample lists around 270,000 clones; roughly 64% were seen once. This sample is drawn from a study of CD8+ T cells in alopecia areata. Germline CDR1 and CDR2: KGHSY and FQNENV. CDR3 length: 16 residues. Trimming removed 4 bases from V and 1 base from J; junction bases left unmatched: 8. The study, taken as a whole, reports: It was lesional scalp, especially alopecia totalis/universalis, that showed higher clonality than normal scalp. As there was one nonresponder, how baseline CD8+ expansion relates to response remains uncertain.

Treatment described: oral pan-JAK inhibitor, 5-10 mg twice daily. The receptor comes from a human donor with alopecia areata. This sequence joins TRBV16 and TRBJ1-1, with 8 nucleotides matching TRBD1. The specimen was CD4+ T cells sorted from blood, collected at week 24, from a patient treated with tofacitinib. The CDR3 region has the DNA TGTGCCAGCAGCCCAACTCCCGACAGGGGGAACACTGAAGCTTTCTTT. It specifies CASSPTPDRGNTEAFF.